The T cell receptor beta chain under discussion was sequenced for a study of identifying expanded T cells in peripheral blood. The ends were cut back, 5 bases at V and 6 bases at J, with 13 bases in the middle. Germline V gene lookup returns CDR1 LNHDA and CDR2 SQIVND (reference sequence). This CDR3 has 13 residues. Study-wide points: Clone count variance between approximately 2-week samples rose with total template count.

No infections or other immune events were documented during collection. This clone is a singleton in its sample. Its antigen is unknown. Sequencing used immunoSEQ multiplex PCR; TCRdb keeps in-frame clones, though not all of them. The data show about 94,000 clones, with 70% to 90% seen just once and approximately 5% held by the top ten. The receptor comes from a person between 18 and 70 years old in good health. The chain carries TRBV19 and TRBJ1-1, with unresolved D. The sample taken for sequencing was blood. CDR3 protein: CASSFQVSAEAFF. The CDR3 coding sequence is TGTGCCAGTAGTTTCCAAGTTTCGGCTGAAGCTTTCTTT.